This T cell receptor beta chain derives from a study of blood T cell repertoires in COVID-19. Study details: Acute and convalescent COVID-19 samples came from the United States, Italy and Spain. In each case, the material was cDNA or gDNA derived from T cells, B-cell-depleted T cells, or PBMCs.

In the original processing: Nucleated cell counts were estimated from reference gene primer amplification. Method: immunoSEQ multiplex PCR; TCRdb's copy keeps in-frame clones and lacks some. V, J and clone size are those of that table, while D and trimming were read from the DNA. The sample holds just under 60,000 clones; roughly four fifths are singletons and the top ten take roughly 9.8%. Germline assignment: CDR1 SGHNT and CDR2 YENEEA. Trimming took off 6 bases at V and 2 bases at J, with 16 bases between the two ends. This CDR3 has 15 residues. The clonotype was recovered from a human donor in a cohort sampled during active COVID-19. Sequenced input: peripheral blood. The chain combines TRBV11-3 with TRBJ2-5; D is possibly TRBD2 (7 bases). In DNA form, the CDR3 reads TGTGCCAGCAGTTCCGGGGGGCTCAGACAAGAGACCCAGTACTTC. Protein sequence: CASSSGGLRQETQYF.